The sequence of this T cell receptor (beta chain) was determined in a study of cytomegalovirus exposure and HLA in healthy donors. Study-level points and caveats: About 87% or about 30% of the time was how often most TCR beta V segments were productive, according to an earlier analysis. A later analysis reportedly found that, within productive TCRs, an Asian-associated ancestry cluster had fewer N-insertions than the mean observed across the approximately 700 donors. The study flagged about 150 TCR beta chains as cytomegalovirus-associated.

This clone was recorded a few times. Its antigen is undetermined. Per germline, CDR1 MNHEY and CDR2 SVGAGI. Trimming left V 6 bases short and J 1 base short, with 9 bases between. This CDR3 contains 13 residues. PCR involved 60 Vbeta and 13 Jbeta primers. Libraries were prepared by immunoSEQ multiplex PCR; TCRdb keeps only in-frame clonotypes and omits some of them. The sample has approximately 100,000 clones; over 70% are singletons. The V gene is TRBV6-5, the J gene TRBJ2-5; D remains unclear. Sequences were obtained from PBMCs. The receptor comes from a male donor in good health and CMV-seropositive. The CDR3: CASSLNSQETQYF. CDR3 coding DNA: TGTGCCAGCAGCCTCAACTCCCAAGAGACCCAGTACTTC.